The 5 T cell receptor beta chains below come from one sample, sequenced in a study of T cells expressing NK-cell markers. TCRdb reprocessed the 5' RACE reads, with one entry per CDR3 protein and no DNA. The table for this sample gives about 380,000 distinct CDR3 sequences. Sequenced input: blood T cells: a sorted CD56 or NKG2C T cell subset, CD4+ or CD8+ T cells, or bulk PBMC T cells (not recorded which). The source is a man aged 18-75 years in good health.

This sequence joins TRBV2 and TRBJ2-7; the TCRdb D gene call, TRBD2, has no DNA to confirm it. The germline gives CDR1 SNHLY, CDR2 FYNNEI. The CDR3 sequence is 14 residues long. The chain's CDR3 is CASTLRASTYEQYF.

The chain links TRBV12-3 or TRBV12-4 to TRBJ1-1. The CDR3 is 12 residues long. CDR3 sequence reads: CASNKGVAEAFF.

The chain has TRBV7-8 and TRBJ2-3; the D call from TCRdb, TRBD2, cannot be confirmed without DNA. Germline loops: CDR1 SGHVS, CDR2 FQNEAQ. CDR3 length: 18 residues. CDR3 sequence: CASSLAVLGGGAPDTQYF.

V usage is TRBV12-3 or TRBV12-4 and J usage is TRBJ1-2; checking the TCRdb D call of TRBD1 is not possible without DNA. The CDR3 has 13 residues. The CDR3 spells CASNRDPLGGYTF.

The genes are TRBV5-5 and TRBJ2-2; the TRBD1 assignment by TCRdb is unverifiable without DNA. In germline, CDR1 is SGHKS, CDR2 YYEKEE (reference sequence). This CDR3 has 14 amino acids. The chain's CDR3 is CASSASPGAGELFF.